This TCR beta chain originates from a study of blood T cell repertoires in COVID-19. Study information: PBMCs, B-cell-depleted T cells, or T cells provided the cDNA or gDNA that made up the material.

Germline V gene sequence: CDR1 LGHNA, CDR2 YSLEER. The CDR3 is 13 amino acids. Trimming pared 0 bases from V and 6 bases from J, leaving 8 bases between. Sequenced by immunoSEQ multiplex PCR; TCRdb stores in-frame clones only, minus some. The repertoire holds 150,000 to 200,000 clones, with roughly 93% as singletons. This receptor was identified in a woman aged 60 to 75 with COVID-19, enrolled during active disease. The chain joins TRBV4-3 to TRBJ1-2, with D possibly being TRBD1 (6 bases). Material for sequencing was peripheral blood. CDR3 coding DNA: TGCGCCAGCAGCCAAGATGAGGGGGATGGCTACACCTTC. It encodes CASSQDEGDGYTF.